The entry below describes one TCR beta chain. Its antigen is not identified. The sample holds other DNA sequences that translate to the same CDR3. The data originate from a study of shared clonotypes between healthy human individuals. Study findings and constraints: On the whole, naive subsets had larger estimated richness than memory subsets had. When compared with the clonotypes that were shared by all four sorted-subset donors, the non-shared clonotypes turned out to have lower generation probabilities. Depth of sequencing was expected to influence donor clonotype sharing.

Unmatched junction bases numbered 4, after V lost 1 base and J lost 6 bases. Looked up from germline, CDR1 is SGHTA and CDR2 is FQGNSA. The CDR3 consists of 14 residues. The data were produced by immunoSEQ multiplex PCR, yet TCRdb's version contains in-frame clones alone and is incomplete. There are about 2.5 million clones in the sample; just under 95% occur only once, and around 0.4% lies in the top ten. Sample: naive CD4+ T cells from PBMCs. Described subset: CD45RA+ positively selected. This TCR derives from a man younger than 30 in good health. Some clones in this sample may be carry-over from other donors' samples. V is TRBV7-2 and J is TRBJ2-7, with 9 nucleotides matching TRBD2. CDR3 nucleotides: TGTGCCAGCAGCTTAGTGGGACTAGCCGGCGAGCAGTACTTC. It specifies CASSLVGLAGEQYF.